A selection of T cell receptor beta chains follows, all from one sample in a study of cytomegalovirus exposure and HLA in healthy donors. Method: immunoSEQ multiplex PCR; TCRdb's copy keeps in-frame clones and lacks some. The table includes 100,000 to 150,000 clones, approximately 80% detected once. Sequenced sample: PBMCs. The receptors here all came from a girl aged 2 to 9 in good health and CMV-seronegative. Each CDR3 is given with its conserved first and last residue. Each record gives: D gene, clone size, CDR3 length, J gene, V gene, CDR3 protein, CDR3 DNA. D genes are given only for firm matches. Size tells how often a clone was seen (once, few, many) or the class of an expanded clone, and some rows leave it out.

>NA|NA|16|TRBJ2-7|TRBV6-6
CASSYLPLYQGNEQYF
TGTGCCAGCAGTTACCTCCCCCTTTACCAGGGAAACGAGCAGTACTTC
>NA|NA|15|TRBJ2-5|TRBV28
CASSYSGELQETQYF
TGTGCCAGCAGTTACTCTGGCGAACTACAAGAGACCCAGTACTTC
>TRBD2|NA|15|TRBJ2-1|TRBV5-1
CASSFWASGSYEQFF
TGCGCCAGCAGCTTTTGGGCTAGCGGGAGTTATGAGCAGTTCTTC
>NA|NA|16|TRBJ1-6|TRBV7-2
CASSPQDGNLWSPLHF
TGTGCCAGCAGCCCCCAGGACGGGAACCTGTGGTCACCCCTCCACTTT
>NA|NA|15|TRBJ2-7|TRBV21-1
CASRRQGSSSYEQYF
TGTGCCAGCAGAAGACAGGGGTCTAGCTCCTACGAGCAGTACTTC
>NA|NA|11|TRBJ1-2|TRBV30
CAWSPRDGYTF
TGTGCCTGGAGTCCCAGGGATGGCTACACCTTC
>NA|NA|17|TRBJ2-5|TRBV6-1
CASSDPGQGAAKKTQYF
TGTGCCAGCAGTGACCCGGGACAAGGGGCCGCTAAGAAGACCCAGTACTTC
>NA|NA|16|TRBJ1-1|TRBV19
CASREGMDRANTEAFF
TGTGCCAGTAGAGAGGGAATGGACAGAGCTAACACTGAAGCTTTCTTT
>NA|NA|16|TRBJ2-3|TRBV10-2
CASSEWDIGYTDTQYF
TGCGCCAGCAGTGAGTGGGACATCGGATACACAGATACGCAGTATTTT
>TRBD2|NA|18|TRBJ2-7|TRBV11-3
CASSPPTSGTLNLFEQYF
TGTGCCAGCAGCCCGCCGACTAGCGGGACTCTTAATCTATTCGAGCAGTACTTC
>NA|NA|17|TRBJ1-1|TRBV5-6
CASSLGVARLMNTEAFF
TGTGCCAGCAGCTTGGGGGTCGCCCGACTTATGAACACTGAAGCTTTCTTT
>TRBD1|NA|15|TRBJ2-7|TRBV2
CASVPARDRDYEQYF
TGTGCCAGCGTCCCCGCCCGGGACAGGGACTACGAGCAGTACTTC
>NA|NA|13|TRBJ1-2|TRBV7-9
CASSFGGVLWLSF
TGTGCCAGCAGCTTTGGAGGAGTACTATGGCTATCGTTC
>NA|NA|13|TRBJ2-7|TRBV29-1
CSVDAGDSYEQYF
TGCAGCGTTGATGCCGGGGACTCCTACGAGCAGTACTTC
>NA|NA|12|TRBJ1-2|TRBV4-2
CASSLLRGGYTF
TGTGCCAGCAGCCTCTTAAGGGGTGGCTACACCTTC
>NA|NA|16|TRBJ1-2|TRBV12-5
CASGLVETGLIYGYTF
TGTGCTAGTGGTTTGGTAGAAACAGGCCTCATCTATGGCTACACCTTC
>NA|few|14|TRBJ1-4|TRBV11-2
CASSLDRNLEKLFF
TGTGCCAGCAGCTTAGACAGGAACCTTGAAAAACTGTTTTTT
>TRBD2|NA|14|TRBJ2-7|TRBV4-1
CASSHRAGGYEQYF
TGCGCCAGCAGCCACCGAGCGGGGGGCTACGAGCAGTACTTC
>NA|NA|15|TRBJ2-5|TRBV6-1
CASSDTGTLQETQYF
TGTGCCAGCAGTGACACCGGGACACTCCAAGAGACCCAGTACTTC
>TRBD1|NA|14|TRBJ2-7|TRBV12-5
CASGSGQGVEEQYF
TGTGCTAGTGGTTCGGGACAGGGAGTAGAGGAGCAGTACTTC
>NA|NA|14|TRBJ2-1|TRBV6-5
CASSRNRERGEQFF
TGTGCCAGCAGCCGCAACAGGGAAAGGGGTGAGCAGTTCTTC
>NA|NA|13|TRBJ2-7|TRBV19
CASSTGLFYEQYF
TGTGCCAGTAGTACGGGACTGTTCTACGAGCAGTACTTC
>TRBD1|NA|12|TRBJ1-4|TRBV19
CASSRTGGLLFF
TGTGCCAGTAGTCGTACAGGGGGGTTACTGTTTTTT
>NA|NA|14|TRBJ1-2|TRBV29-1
CSVVIQGPNYGYTF
TGCAGCGTTGTCATCCAGGGGCCTAACTATGGCTACACCTTC
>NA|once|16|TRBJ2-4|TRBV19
CASSIGQTLAKNIQYF
TGTGCCAGTAGTATAGGGCAGACATTAGCCAAAAACATTCAGTACTTC
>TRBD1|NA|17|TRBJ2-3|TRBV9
CASSAYRGDYLTDTQYF
TGTGCCAGCAGCGCCTACAGGGGAGACTACCTCACAGATACGCAGTATTTT
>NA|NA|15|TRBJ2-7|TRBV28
CASSEQGSLSYEQYF
TGTGCCAGCAGTGAACAGGGTAGCCTCTCCTACGAGCAGTACTTC
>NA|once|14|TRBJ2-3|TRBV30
CGGSRGAGTDTQYF
TGTGGGGGGAGTCGGGGGGCGGGCACAGATACGCAGTATTTT